Listed below are T cell receptor beta chains from one sample, sequenced in a study of graft-versus-host responses after intestinal transplantation. Only in-frame clones appear in the TCRdb table, and some are missing; sequencing was by immunoSEQ multiplex PCR. The sample holds about 15,000 clones, more than 70% seen once. Sequencing was performed on bone marrow, taken around 120 days after intestinal transplantation. The receptors shown here come from a human patient who received an intestinal transplant, so some T cells may come from the graft donor. The CDR3 runs from the conserved cysteine through the conserved F or W. Fields, in order: CDR3 protein, CDR3 DNA, J gene, D gene, clone size, CDR3 length, V gene. The D gene is left open where the match is weak. Expanded clones are given a class, and other clones once, few, many or no size at all.

CDR3 protein: CASIARDTEAFF; CDR3 DNA: TGTGCCAGTATAGCCAGGGACACTGAAGCTTTCTTT; J gene: TRBJ1-1; D gene: -; clone size: few; CDR3 length: 12; V gene: TRBV19
CDR3 protein: CASSEVIAGEKLFF; CDR3 DNA: TGTGCCAGCAGTGAAGTGATTGCTGGTGAAAAACTGTTTTTT; J gene: TRBJ1-4; D gene: -; clone size: -; CDR3 length: 14; V gene: TRBV6-1
CDR3 protein: CASSFGQGGETQYF; CDR3 DNA: TGTGCCAGCAGTTTCGGACAGGGAGGGGAGACCCAGTACTTC; J gene: TRBJ2-5; D gene: -; clone size: -; CDR3 length: 14; V gene: TRBV28
CDR3 protein: CASIRTVAGTEAFF; CDR3 DNA: TGTGCCAGTATACGGACCGTTGCTGGCACTGAAGCTTTCTTT; J gene: TRBJ1-1; D gene: -; clone size: -; CDR3 length: 14; V gene: TRBV19
CDR3 protein: CASSEGVRAYEQYF; CDR3 DNA: TGTGCCAGCAGTGAAGGCGTCAGGGCTTACGAGCAGTACTTC; J gene: TRBJ2-7; D gene: -; clone size: -; CDR3 length: 14; V gene: TRBV6-1
CDR3 protein: CASSDSQAGGPYEQYF; CDR3 DNA: TGTGCCAGCAGTGACTCCCAAGCGGGAGGGCCGTACGAGCAGTACTTC; J gene: TRBJ2-7; D gene: TRBD2; clone size: -; CDR3 length: 16; V gene: TRBV6-4
CDR3 protein: CASGLSPEDTEAFF; CDR3 DNA: TGTGCCAGCGGGCTCAGTCCGGAGGACACTGAAGCTTTCTTT; J gene: TRBJ1-1; D gene: -; clone size: once; CDR3 length: 14; V gene: TRBV5-4
CDR3 protein: CASSPRLAGQGVNEQFF; CDR3 DNA: TGTGCCAGCAGCCCAAGACTAGCGGGTCAGGGGGTTAATGAGCAGTTCTTC; J gene: TRBJ2-1; D gene: TRBD2; clone size: -; CDR3 length: 17; V gene: TRBV11-2
CDR3 protein: CASTGPSTSGYNEQFF; CDR3 DNA: TGTGCCAGCACTGGACCTTCGACTAGCGGGTACAATGAGCAGTTCTTC; J gene: TRBJ2-1; D gene: TRBD2; clone size: -; CDR3 length: 16; V gene: TRBV2
CDR3 protein: CASSDKNTGELFF; CDR3 DNA: TGTGCCAGTAGTGACAAGAACACCGGGGAGCTGTTTTTT; J gene: TRBJ2-2; D gene: -; clone size: -; CDR3 length: 13; V gene: TRBV25-1
CDR3 protein: CASSPTGDGVAKNIQYF; CDR3 DNA: TGTGCCAGCAGCCCGACGGGGGACGGGGTAGCCAAAAACATTCAGTACTTC; J gene: TRBJ2-4; D gene: -; clone size: once; CDR3 length: 17; V gene: TRBV7-8
CDR3 protein: CASSNRDRDNQPQHF; CDR3 DNA: TGTGCCAGCAGCAACCGGGACAGGGACAATCAGCCCCAGCATTTT; J gene: TRBJ1-5; D gene: -; clone size: -; CDR3 length: 15; V gene: TRBV21-1
CDR3 protein: CASSYSSRGTEAFF; CDR3 DNA: TGTGCCAGCAGTTACTCGTCTCGGGGCACTGAAGCTTTCTTT; J gene: TRBJ1-1; D gene: -; clone size: -; CDR3 length: 14; V gene: TRBV6-6
CDR3 protein: CASSERQDSEIGLSTDTQYF; CDR3 DNA: TGTGCCAGCAGCGAACGTCAGGACTCCGAGATTGGTCTTAGCACAGATACGCAGTATTTT; J gene: TRBJ2-3; D gene: -; clone size: once; CDR3 length: 20; V gene: TRBV9
CDR3 protein: CASSESVSAGAYEQYF; CDR3 DNA: TGTGCCAGCAGTGAATCCGTCTCGGCCGGGGCCTACGAGCAGTACTTC; J gene: TRBJ2-7; D gene: -; clone size: -; CDR3 length: 16; V gene: TRBV6-1
CDR3 protein: CASSLVGQPDEQYF; CDR3 DNA: TGCGCCAGCAGCCTGGTGGGACAGCCTGACGAGCAGTACTTC; J gene: TRBJ2-7; D gene: TRBD1; clone size: -; CDR3 length: 14; V gene: TRBV5-1
CDR3 protein: CSVTGSHEQYF; CDR3 DNA: TGCAGCGTTACAGGGAGCCACGAGCAGTACTTC; J gene: TRBJ2-7; D gene: -; clone size: -; CDR3 length: 11; V gene: TRBV29-1
CDR3 protein: CASSPEGGRAITGELFF; CDR3 DNA: TGTGCCAGCAGCCCAGAGGGCGGGAGGGCTATTACCGGGGAGCTGTTTTTT; J gene: TRBJ2-2; D gene: TRBD2; clone size: -; CDR3 length: 17; V gene: TRBV7-2
CDR3 protein: CASSQGPQASENTIYF; CDR3 DNA: TGTGCCAGCAGCCAGGGGCCACAGGCCTCCGAAAACACCATATATTTT; J gene: TRBJ1-3; D gene: -; clone size: -; CDR3 length: 16; V gene: TRBV4-2
CDR3 protein: CASSLAGTGVYGYTF; CDR3 DNA: TGTGCCAGCAGCTTAGCCGGGACAGGGGTCTATGGCTACACCTTC; J gene: TRBJ1-2; D gene: TRBD1; clone size: hyperexpanded; CDR3 length: 15; V gene: TRBV7-8
CDR3 protein: CASSLEGTTWETQYF; CDR3 DNA: TGTGCCAGCAGCTTGGAGGGCACCACGTGGGAGACCCAGTACTTC; J gene: TRBJ2-5; D gene: -; clone size: -; CDR3 length: 15; V gene: TRBV5-4
CDR3 protein: CASSPGQGPNQPQHF; CDR3 DNA: TGTGCCAGCAGCCCTGGACAGGGACCCAATCAGCCCCAGCATTTT; J gene: TRBJ1-5; D gene: TRBD1; clone size: -; CDR3 length: 15; V gene: TRBV9
CDR3 protein: CASSLGWRGLDEQYF; CDR3 DNA: TGTGCCAGCAGCTTAGGGTGGAGGGGGCTCGACGAGCAGTACTTC; J gene: TRBJ2-7; D gene: -; clone size: -; CDR3 length: 15; V gene: TRBV11-2
CDR3 protein: CASIKGFNSPLHF; CDR3 DNA: TGTGCCAGCATAAAGGGGTTTAATTCACCCCTCCACTTT; J gene: TRBJ1-6; D gene: -; clone size: -; CDR3 length: 13; V gene: TRBV28
CDR3 protein: CASSLATGIRYEQYF; CDR3 DNA: TGCGCCAGCAGCTTGGCCACGGGGATCCGCTACGAGCAGTACTTC; J gene: TRBJ2-7; D gene: -; clone size: once; CDR3 length: 15; V gene: TRBV5-1
CDR3 protein: CASSEEGEGSTEQFF; CDR3 DNA: TGTGCCAGCAGTGAAGAGGGAGAGGGGTCCACTGAGCAGTTCTTC; J gene: TRBJ2-1; D gene: -; clone size: -; CDR3 length: 15; V gene: TRBV6-1
CDR3 protein: CASSDSDTGELFF; CDR3 DNA: TGTGCCAGCAGTGACTCGGACACCGGGGAGCTGTTTTTT; J gene: TRBJ2-2; D gene: -; clone size: -; CDR3 length: 13; V gene: TRBV6-4
CDR3 protein: CASSFATDTQYF; CDR3 DNA: TGTGCCAGTAGTTTTGCCACAGATACGCAGTATTTT; J gene: TRBJ2-3; D gene: -; clone size: -; CDR3 length: 12; V gene: TRBV19
CDR3 protein: CATAWRVSNQPQHF; CDR3 DNA: TGTGCCACCGCATGGAGGGTTAGCAATCAGCCCCAGCATTTT; J gene: TRBJ1-5; D gene: -; clone size: -; CDR3 length: 14; V gene: TRBV19
CDR3 protein: CASSLGVGGVSNQPQHF; CDR3 DNA: TGTGCCAGCAGCTTAGGGGTGGGAGGGGTGAGCAATCAGCCCCAGCATTTT; J gene: TRBJ1-5; D gene: -; clone size: -; CDR3 length: 17; V gene: TRBV7-2
CDR3 protein: CASSACVGLAKETQYF; CDR3 DNA: TGTGCCAGCAGCGCCTGTGTGGGACTAGCGAAAGAGACCCAGTACTTC; J gene: TRBJ2-5; D gene: TRBD2; clone size: -; CDR3 length: 16; V gene: TRBV9
CDR3 protein: CASSQDGGANTGELFF; CDR3 DNA: TGCGCCAGCAGCCAAGATGGAGGGGCAAACACCGGGGAGCTGTTTTTT; J gene: TRBJ2-2; D gene: -; clone size: -; CDR3 length: 16; V gene: TRBV4-3
CDR3 protein: CASSLDRGTGELFF; CDR3 DNA: TGTGCCAGCAGCTTGGACAGGGGTACCGGGGAGCTGTTTTTT; J gene: TRBJ2-2; D gene: TRBD1; clone size: -; CDR3 length: 14; V gene: TRBV5-1
CDR3 protein: CASGLVPTGLEYNEQFF; CDR3 DNA: TGTGCTAGTGGTTTGGTACCCACGGGACTGGAATACAATGAGCAGTTCTTC; J gene: TRBJ2-1; D gene: -; clone size: -; CDR3 length: 17; V gene: TRBV12-5
CDR3 protein: CSVGTGTELYEQYF; CDR3 DNA: TGCAGCGTAGGGACCGGGACAGAACTCTACGAGCAGTACTTC; J gene: TRBJ2-7; D gene: TRBD1; clone size: -; CDR3 length: 14; V gene: TRBV29-1
CDR3 protein: CASSSGTPGGSGYTF; CDR3 DNA: TGTGCCAGTAGCTCCGGGACCCCGGGCGGGAGTGGCTACACCTTC; J gene: TRBJ1-2; D gene: -; clone size: -; CDR3 length: 15; V gene: TRBV19
CDR3 protein: CASSQLQGTYEQYF; CDR3 DNA: TGCGCCAGCAGCCAATTACAGGGTACCTACGAGCAGTACTTC; J gene: TRBJ2-7; D gene: -; clone size: -; CDR3 length: 14; V gene: TRBV4-1
CDR3 protein: CASSPNYNEQFF; CDR3 DNA: TGTGCCAGCAGCCCTAACTACAATGAGCAGTTCTTC; J gene: TRBJ2-1; D gene: -; clone size: -; CDR3 length: 12; V gene: TRBV5-4
CDR3 protein: CASRPDRGRHTGELFF; CDR3 DNA: TGTGCCAGCAGACCTGACAGGGGACGTCACACCGGGGAGCTGTTTTTT; J gene: TRBJ2-2; D gene: TRBD1; clone size: -; CDR3 length: 16; V gene: TRBV14
CDR3 protein: CASSLGFAGEQFF; CDR3 DNA: TGCGCCAGCAGCTTGGGTTTCGCGGGTGAGCAGTTCTTC; J gene: TRBJ2-1; D gene: -; clone size: -; CDR3 length: 13; V gene: TRBV5-1
CDR3 protein: CASSEADLAYEQYF; CDR3 DNA: TGTGCCAGCAGTGAAGCGGACCTCGCGTACGAGCAGTACTTC; J gene: TRBJ2-7; D gene: -; clone size: -; CDR3 length: 14; V gene: TRBV2
CDR3 protein: CASSERRGHKFYEQYF; CDR3 DNA: TGTGCCAGCAGCGAAAGGAGGGGACATAAGTTCTACGAGCAGTACTTC; J gene: TRBJ2-7; D gene: -; clone size: -; CDR3 length: 16; V gene: TRBV28
CDR3 protein: CASSLGTSGYNEQFF; CDR3 DNA: TGTGCCAGTAGTCTGGGGACTAGCGGCTACAATGAGCAGTTCTTC; J gene: TRBJ2-1; D gene: TRBD2; clone size: -; CDR3 length: 15; V gene: TRBV19
CDR3 protein: CACQGARYGYTF; CDR3 DNA: TGTGCCTGCCAGGGGGCGCGCTATGGCTACACCTTC; J gene: TRBJ1-2; D gene: TRBD1; clone size: -; CDR3 length: 12; V gene: TRBV30
CDR3 protein: CASSEVTSGRAGTQYF; CDR3 DNA: TGTGCCAGCAGTGAGGTGACTAGCGGGAGGGCTGGTACCCAGTACTTC; J gene: TRBJ2-5; D gene: TRBD2; clone size: -; CDR3 length: 16; V gene: TRBV28
CDR3 protein: CAWSAAGSYNEQFF; CDR3 DNA: TGTGCCTGGAGTGCGGCAGGTTCCTACAATGAGCAGTTCTTC; J gene: TRBJ2-1; D gene: -; clone size: once; CDR3 length: 14; V gene: TRBV30
CDR3 protein: CATSPDLRGREGSEQFF; CDR3 DNA: TGTGCCACCAGCCCCGACCTGAGAGGGAGAGAAGGGAGTGAGCAGTTCTTC; J gene: TRBJ2-1; D gene: -; clone size: -; CDR3 length: 17; V gene: TRBV15
CDR3 protein: CASSRGSQGWNSPLHF; CDR3 DNA: TGTGCCAGCAGCCGGGGGTCACAGGGATGGAATTCACCCCTCCACTTT; J gene: TRBJ1-6; D gene: -; clone size: -; CDR3 length: 16; V gene: TRBV7-8
CDR3 protein: CATPGEKTPGGPGSTDTQYF; CDR3 DNA: TGTGCCACCCCCGGGGAAAAAACCCCCGGAGGGCCTGGAAGCACAGATACGCAGTATTTT; J gene: TRBJ2-3; D gene: -; clone size: -; CDR3 length: 20; V gene: TRBV7-6
CDR3 protein: CASSLRTDSYEQYF; CDR3 DNA: TGTGCCAGCAGTTTACGGACAGACTCCTACGAGCAGTACTTC; J gene: TRBJ2-7; D gene: -; clone size: -; CDR3 length: 14; V gene: TRBV27
CDR3 protein: CASSISSSYEQYF; CDR3 DNA: TGTGCCAGTAGTATATCCTCATCCTACGAGCAGTACTTC; J gene: TRBJ2-7; D gene: -; clone size: -; CDR3 length: 13; V gene: TRBV19
CDR3 protein: CASSHAPGQGLPEAFF; CDR3 DNA: TGTGCCAGCAGCCATGCACCGGGACAGGGTCTGCCTGAAGCTTTCTTT; J gene: TRBJ1-1; D gene: TRBD1; clone size: -; CDR3 length: 16; V gene: TRBV4-2
CDR3 protein: CASSLQAPIHEQFF; CDR3 DNA: TGTGCCAGCAGTTTACAGGCCCCAATACATGAGCAGTTCTTC; J gene: TRBJ2-1; D gene: -; clone size: -; CDR3 length: 14; V gene: TRBV27
CDR3 protein: CASSGGLMNTEAFF; CDR3 DNA: TGTGCCAGCAGTGGGGGACTCATGAACACTGAAGCTTTCTTT; J gene: TRBJ1-1; D gene: -; clone size: -; CDR3 length: 14; V gene: TRBV2
CDR3 protein: CASSVNGGVEQFF; CDR3 DNA: TGTGCCAGCAGCGTGAACGGAGGGGTGGAGCAGTTCTTC; J gene: TRBJ2-1; D gene: -; clone size: -; CDR3 length: 13; V gene: TRBV9
CDR3 protein: CASSPTGARDTEAFF; CDR3 DNA: TGTGCCAGCAGTCCGACAGGGGCTAGGGACACTGAAGCTTTCTTT; J gene: TRBJ1-1; D gene: TRBD1; clone size: -; CDR3 length: 15; V gene: TRBV9
CDR3 protein: CAISDIWDNGASGRKSSYEQYF; CDR3 DNA: TGTGCCATCAGTGACATCTGGGACAATGGGGCTAGCGGGAGAAAGAGCTCCTACGAGCAGTACTTC; J gene: TRBJ2-7; D gene: TRBD2; clone size: -; CDR3 length: 22; V gene: TRBV10-3
CDR3 protein: CASSERVYGYTF; CDR3 DNA: TGCGCCAGCAGTGAGAGGGTCTATGGCTACACCTTC; J gene: TRBJ1-2; D gene: -; clone size: -; CDR3 length: 12; V gene: TRBV10-1
CDR3 protein: CATSRDREGAKNIQYF; CDR3 DNA: TGTGCCACCAGCAGAGATCGGGAGGGGGCCAAAAACATTCAGTACTTC; J gene: TRBJ2-4; D gene: TRBD2; clone size: -; CDR3 length: 16; V gene: TRBV15
CDR3 protein: CASSLGAGRFYEQYF; CDR3 DNA: TGTGCCAGCAGCTTAGGGGCAGGGCGATTCTACGAGCAGTACTTC; J gene: TRBJ2-7; D gene: -; clone size: -; CDR3 length: 15; V gene: TRBV7-9